This TCR beta chain comes out of a study of T cells after yellow fever vaccination. Study-wide context: It was SMART-Seq v4 Ultra Low Input that prepared the fractions with low cell numbers.

This clonotype came up a few times. The antigen is undetermined. Whole-study findings and limits: Repertoires obtained by FACS sorting could include abundant clonotypes that entered as contaminants from the bulk population.

Trimming took off 6 bases at V and 6 bases at J, with 15 bases between the two ends. Germline V gene lookup returns CDR1 SGHRS and CDR2 YFSETQ. The CDR3 has 14 amino acids. TCRdb reprocessed the 5' RACE reads with MiXCR, giving one entry per CDR3 protein. The sample comprises 450,000 to 550,000 distinct CDR3 sequences, 15% to 20% of which are singletons, and roughly 13% rests with the top ten. The chain links TRBV5-1 to TRBJ1-4; tentatively, D is TRBD1 (5 bases). The receptor comes from a man aged 30 to 39 who received the YFV17D yellow fever vaccine. This specimen consisted of PBMCs, obtained 15 days after the yellow fever booster vaccination. CDR3 DNA sequence: TGCGCCAGCAATTCTGGGAGAGGGGATGAAAAACTGTTTTTT. It codes for CASNSGRGDEKLFF.